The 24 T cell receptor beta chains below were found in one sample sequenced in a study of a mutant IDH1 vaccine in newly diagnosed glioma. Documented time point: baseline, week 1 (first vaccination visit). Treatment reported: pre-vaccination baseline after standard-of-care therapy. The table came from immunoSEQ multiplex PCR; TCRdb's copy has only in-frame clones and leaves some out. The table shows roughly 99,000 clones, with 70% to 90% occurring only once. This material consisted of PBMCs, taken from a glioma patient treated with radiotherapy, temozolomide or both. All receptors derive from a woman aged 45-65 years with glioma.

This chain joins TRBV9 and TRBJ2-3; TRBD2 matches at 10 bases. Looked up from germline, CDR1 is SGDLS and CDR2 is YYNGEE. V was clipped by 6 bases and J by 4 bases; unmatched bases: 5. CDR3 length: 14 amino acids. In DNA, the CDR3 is TGTGCCAGCAATCTAGCGGGAGTGGCAGATACGCAGTATTTT. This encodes CASNLAGVADTQYF. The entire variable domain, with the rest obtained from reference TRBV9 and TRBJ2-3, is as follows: DSGVTQTPKHLITATGQRVTLRCSPRSGDLSVYWYQQSLDQGLQFLIQYYNGEERAKGNILERFSAQQFPDLHSELNLSSLELGDSALYFCASNLAGVADTQYFGPGTRLTVL.

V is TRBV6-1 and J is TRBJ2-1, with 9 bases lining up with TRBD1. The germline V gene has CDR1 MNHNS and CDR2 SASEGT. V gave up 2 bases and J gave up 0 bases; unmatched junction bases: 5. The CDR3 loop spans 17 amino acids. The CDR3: CASSELGTGFSYNEQFF. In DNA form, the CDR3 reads TGTGCCAGCAGTGAATTGGGGACAGGGTTCTCCTACAATGAGCAGTTCTTC.

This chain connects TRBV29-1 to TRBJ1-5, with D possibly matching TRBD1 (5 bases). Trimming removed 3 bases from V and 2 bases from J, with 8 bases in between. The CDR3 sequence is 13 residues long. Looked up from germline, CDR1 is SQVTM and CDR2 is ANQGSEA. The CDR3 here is CSVDTGGNQPQHF. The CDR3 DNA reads TGCAGCGTTGACACGGGGGGCAATCAGCCCCAGCATTTT.

CDR3 loop: CASSLVQGSNQPQHF. CDR3 DNA: TGTGCCAGCAGTTTGGTACAGGGGAGCAATCAGCCCCAGCATTTT. The J gene is TRBJ1-5, the V gene TRBV28; 7 nucleotides agree with TRBD1. This CDR3 comprises 15 residues. Germline V gives CDR1 MDHEN, CDR2 SYDVKM. The V and J ends lost 3 bases and 1 base, in that order; junction bases with no gene match: 3. Variable domain in full (rest from reference TRBV28 and TRBJ1-5): DVKVTQSSRYLVKRTGEKVFLECVQDMDHENMFWYRQDPGLGLRLIYFSYDVKMKEKGDIPEGYSVSREKKERFSLILESASTNQTSMYLCASSLVQGSNQPQHFGDGTRLSIL.

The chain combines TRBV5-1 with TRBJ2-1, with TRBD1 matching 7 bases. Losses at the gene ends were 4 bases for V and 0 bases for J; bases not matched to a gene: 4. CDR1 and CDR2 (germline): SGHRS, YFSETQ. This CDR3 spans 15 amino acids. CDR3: CASSPWDSSYNEQFF. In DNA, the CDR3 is TGCGCCAGCAGCCCGTGGGACAGCTCCTACAATGAGCAGTTCTTC.

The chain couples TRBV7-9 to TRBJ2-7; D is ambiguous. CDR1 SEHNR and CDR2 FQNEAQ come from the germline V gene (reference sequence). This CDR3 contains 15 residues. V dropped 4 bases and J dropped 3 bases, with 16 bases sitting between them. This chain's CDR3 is CASSSTGLDYYEQYF. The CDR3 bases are TGTGCCAGCAGCTCCACTGGGCTTGATTACTACGAGCAGTACTTC.

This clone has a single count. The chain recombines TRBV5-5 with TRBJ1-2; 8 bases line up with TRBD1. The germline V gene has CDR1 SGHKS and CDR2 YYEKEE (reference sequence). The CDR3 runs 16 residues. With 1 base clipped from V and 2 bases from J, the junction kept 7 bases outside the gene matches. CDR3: CASSLNRGAQNYGYTF. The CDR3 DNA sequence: TGTGCCAGCAGCTTGAACAGGGGGGCGCAGAACTATGGCTACACCTTC.

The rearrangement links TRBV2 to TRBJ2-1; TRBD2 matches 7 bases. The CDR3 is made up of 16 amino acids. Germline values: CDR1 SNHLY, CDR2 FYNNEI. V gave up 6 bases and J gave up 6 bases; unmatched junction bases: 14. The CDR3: CASSSIERDTTNEQFF. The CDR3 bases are TGTGCCAGCAGCTCCATCGAGCGGGATACGACCAATGAGCAGTTCTTC.

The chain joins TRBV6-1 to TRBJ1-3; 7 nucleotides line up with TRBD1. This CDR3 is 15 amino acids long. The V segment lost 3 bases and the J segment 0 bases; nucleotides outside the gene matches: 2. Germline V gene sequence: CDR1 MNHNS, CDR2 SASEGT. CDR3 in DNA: TGTGCCAGCAGTGACCCAGGGGGCTCTGGAAACACCATATATTTT. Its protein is CASSDPGGSGNTIYF.

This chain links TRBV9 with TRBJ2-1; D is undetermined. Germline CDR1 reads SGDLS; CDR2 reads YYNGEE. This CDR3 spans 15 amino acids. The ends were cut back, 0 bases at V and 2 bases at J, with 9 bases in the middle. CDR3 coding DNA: TGTGCCAGCAGCGTAGGTTCAGGTACCTACAATGAGCAGTTCTTC. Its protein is CASSVGSGTYNEQFF.

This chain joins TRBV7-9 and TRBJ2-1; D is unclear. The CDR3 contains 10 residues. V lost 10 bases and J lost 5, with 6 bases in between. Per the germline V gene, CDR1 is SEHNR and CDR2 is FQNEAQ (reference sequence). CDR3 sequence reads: CATSHNEQFF. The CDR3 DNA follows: TGTGCCACAAGCCACAATGAGCAGTTCTTC.

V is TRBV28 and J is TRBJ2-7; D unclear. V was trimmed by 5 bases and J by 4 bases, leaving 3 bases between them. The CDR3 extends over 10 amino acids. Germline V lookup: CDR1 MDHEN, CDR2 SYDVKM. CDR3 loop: CASSRYEQYF. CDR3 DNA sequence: TGTGCCAGCAGTCGTTACGAGCAGTACTTC.

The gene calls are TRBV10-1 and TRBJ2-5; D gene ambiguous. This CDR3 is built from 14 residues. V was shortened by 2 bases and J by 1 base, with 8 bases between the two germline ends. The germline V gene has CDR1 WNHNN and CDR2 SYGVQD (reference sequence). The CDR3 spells CASSEKFPQETQYF. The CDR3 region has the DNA TGCGCCAGCAGTGAGAAATTCCCCCAAGAGACCCAGTACTTC.

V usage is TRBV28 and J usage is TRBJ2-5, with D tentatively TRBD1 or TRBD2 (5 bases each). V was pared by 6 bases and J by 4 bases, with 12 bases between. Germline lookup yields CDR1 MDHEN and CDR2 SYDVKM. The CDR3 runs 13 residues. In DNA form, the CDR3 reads TGTGCCAGCAGCCGCCCGGGGCTAGAGACCCAGTACTTC. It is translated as CASSRPGLETQYF.

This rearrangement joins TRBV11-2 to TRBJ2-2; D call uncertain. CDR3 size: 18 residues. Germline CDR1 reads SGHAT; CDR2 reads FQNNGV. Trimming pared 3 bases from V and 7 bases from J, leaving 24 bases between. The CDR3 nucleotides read TGTGCCAGCAGCTTCTCCGCCTGGGCTAGAAGTAAGGGCGGGGAGCTGTTTTTT. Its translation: CASSFSAWARSKGGELFF.

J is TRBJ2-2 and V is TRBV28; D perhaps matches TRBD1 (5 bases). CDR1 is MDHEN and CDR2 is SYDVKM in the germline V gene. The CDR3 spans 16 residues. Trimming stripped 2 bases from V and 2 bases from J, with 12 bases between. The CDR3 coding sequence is TGTGCCAGCAGTTTAGAAGGGGCCCAAAACACCGGGGAGCTGTTTTTT. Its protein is CASSLEGAQNTGELFF.

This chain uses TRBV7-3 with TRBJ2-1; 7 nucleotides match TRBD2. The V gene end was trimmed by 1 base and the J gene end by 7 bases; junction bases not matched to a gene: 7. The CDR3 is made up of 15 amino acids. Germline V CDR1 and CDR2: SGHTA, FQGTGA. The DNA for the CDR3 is TGTGCCAGCAGCTTAATTTTCGGGGGGAGGAATGAGCAGTTCTTC. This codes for CASSLIFGGRNEQFF.

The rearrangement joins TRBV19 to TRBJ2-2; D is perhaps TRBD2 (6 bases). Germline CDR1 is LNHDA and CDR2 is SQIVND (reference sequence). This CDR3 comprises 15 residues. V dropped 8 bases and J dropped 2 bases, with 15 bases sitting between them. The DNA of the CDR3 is TGTGCCAGTTGGGGCGGGAATACTAACACCGGGGAGCTGTTTTTT. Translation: CASWGGNTNTGELFF.

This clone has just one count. The CDR3 sequence: CASSESEVQETQYF. The CDR3 bases are TGTGCCAGCAGTGAATCCGAGGTTCAAGAGACCCAGTACTTC. This chain uses TRBV25-1 with TRBJ2-5; unclear D gene. V lost 1 base, J lost 2 bases, and 8 bases lay in between. The CDR3 is 14 residues long. Germline V gives CDR1 MGHDK, CDR2 SYGVNS.

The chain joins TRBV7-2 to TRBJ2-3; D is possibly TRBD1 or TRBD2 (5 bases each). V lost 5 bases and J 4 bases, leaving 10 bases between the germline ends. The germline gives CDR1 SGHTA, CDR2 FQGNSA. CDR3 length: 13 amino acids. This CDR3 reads CASSPVGADTQYF. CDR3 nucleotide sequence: TGTGCCAGCAGCCCAGTGGGGGCAGATACGCAGTATTTT.

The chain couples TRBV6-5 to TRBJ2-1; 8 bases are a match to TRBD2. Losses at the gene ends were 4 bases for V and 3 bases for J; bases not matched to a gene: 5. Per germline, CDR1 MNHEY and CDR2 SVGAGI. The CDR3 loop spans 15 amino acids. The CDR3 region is CASSLAGLSYNEQFF. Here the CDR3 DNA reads TGTGCCAGCAGTTTAGCGGGGCTTAGCTACAATGAGCAGTTCTTC.

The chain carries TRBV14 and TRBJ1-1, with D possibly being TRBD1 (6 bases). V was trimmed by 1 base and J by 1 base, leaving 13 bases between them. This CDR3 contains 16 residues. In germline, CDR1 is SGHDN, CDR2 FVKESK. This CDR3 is CASSQAKGRGNTEAFF. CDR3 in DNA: TGTGCCAGCAGCCAAGCCAAAGGCAGGGGGAACACTGAAGCTTTCTTT.

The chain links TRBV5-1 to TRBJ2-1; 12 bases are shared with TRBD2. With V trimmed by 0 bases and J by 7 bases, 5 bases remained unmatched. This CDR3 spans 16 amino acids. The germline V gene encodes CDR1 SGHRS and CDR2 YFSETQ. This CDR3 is CASSLDTSGRWNEQFF. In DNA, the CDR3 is TGCGCCAGCAGCTTGGACACTAGCGGGAGGTGGAATGAGCAGTTCTTC.

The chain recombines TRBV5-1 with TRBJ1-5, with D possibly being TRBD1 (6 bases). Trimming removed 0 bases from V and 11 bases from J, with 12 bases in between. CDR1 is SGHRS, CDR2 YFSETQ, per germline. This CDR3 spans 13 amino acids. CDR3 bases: TGCGCCAGCAGCTTGGTGGGTAGGGGGGCCCAGCATTTT. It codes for CASSLVGRGAQHF.